This T cell receptor beta chain was sequenced during a study of tumor and adjacent non-tumor tissue in lung cancer. In regard to this clonotype: Because the CDR3 is missing its conserved closing phenylalanine or tryptophan, this is likely a read error.

A modified ARM-PCR protocol with three rounds of nested PCR amplified TCRbeta. TCRdb re-called the multiplex PCR reads through MiXCR, storing one row per CDR3 protein. The sample has about 75,000 distinct CDR3 sequences; nearly 70% are singletons. This CDR3 is 15 amino acids long. Germline V CDR1 and CDR2: SEHNR, FQNEAQ (reference sequence). V was clipped by 1 base and J by 4 bases, with 13 bases between them. This sample's RNA came from whole unsorted tissue. More than 3 cm separated this lung sample from the edge of the tumor. Material: distant non-tumor lung tissue. The rearrangement uses TRBV7-9 and TRBJ2-5, with D possibly TRBD2 on 5 matching bases. This TCR was recovered from a woman aged 50 to 60 with non-small cell lung cancer. The DNA of the CDR3 is TGTGCCAGCAGCTTAGTAGGCAGCGGCCCAGAGACCCAGTACTCC. Its protein is CASSLVGSGPETQYS.